This T cell receptor beta chain comes out of a study of kidney transplant recipient with SARS-CoV-2 infection. TCRdb independently ran MiXCR on the reads; one entry per CDR3 protein. The sample consists of under 250,000 distinct CDR3 sequences, under 35% of them appearing once. In its sample, this clonotype was seen many times. Between the trimmed V and J ends, which lost 5 bases and 4 bases, there was a span of 23 bases. The CDR3 runs to 16 residues. Germline V gene sequence: CDR1 GTSNPN, CDR2 SVGIG (reference sequence). Sequenced here: a blood sample, sampled at baseline and on day 111 from a kidney transplant recipient. The chain links TRBV30 to TRBJ1-2; no definite D call. This clonotype was sampled from a male patient aged 25-45 years who had COVID-19 and was a kidney transplant recipient. The graft donor may account for some of the T cells. CDR3 sequence: CAWGHMRYRKTYGYTF. Here the CDR3 DNA reads TGTGCCTGGGGTCATATGCGTTATAGAAAGACCTATGGCTACACCTTC.